This TCR beta chain was identified in a study of shared clonotypes between healthy human individuals. The CDR3 loop spans 14 amino acids. Trimming left V 1 base short and J 5 bases short, with 12 bases between. Germline V gene lookup returns CDR1 SGHDT and CDR2 YYEEEE. Naive-designated CD8 cells lacked CD45RO, were positively enriched for CCR7, and omitted terminally differentiated effector memory CD45RA+ cells. The material for each subset, its genomic DNA, was split evenly across several immunoSEQ plates. Some clones are missing from TCRdb's copy, which holds only in-frame ones; the method was immunoSEQ multiplex PCR. The data hold around 600,000 clones, with approximately 95% observed a single time.

Input material: naive CD8+ T cells sorted from blood. The chain couples TRBV5-6 to TRBJ2-5, with D possibly being TRBD2 (5 bases). This TCR was sampled from a woman in her twenties or thirties in good health. The CDR3 protein is CASSLSFTRETQYF. The CDR3 nucleotides read TGTGCCAGCAGCTTGTCTTTTACTAGGGAGACCCAGTACTTC.